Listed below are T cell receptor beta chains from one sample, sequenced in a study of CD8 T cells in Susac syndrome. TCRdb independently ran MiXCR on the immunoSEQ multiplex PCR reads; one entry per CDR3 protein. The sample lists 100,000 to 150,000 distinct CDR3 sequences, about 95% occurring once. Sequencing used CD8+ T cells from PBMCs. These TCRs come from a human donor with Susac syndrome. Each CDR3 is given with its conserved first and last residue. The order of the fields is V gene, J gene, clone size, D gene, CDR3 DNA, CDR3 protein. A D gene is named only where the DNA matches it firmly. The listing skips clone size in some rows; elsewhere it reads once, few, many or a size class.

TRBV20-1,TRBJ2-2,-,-,TGCAGTGCTAGAGATCTAATCAACACCGGGGAGCTGTTTTTT,CSARDLINTGELFF
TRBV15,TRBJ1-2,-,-,TGTGCCACCAGCAGAGACAGAACTATTAACTATGGCTACACCTTC,CATSRDRTINYGYTF
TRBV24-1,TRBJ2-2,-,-,TGTGCCACCAGTGATGAGACCGGCGGGGAGCTGTTTTTT,CATSDETGGELFF
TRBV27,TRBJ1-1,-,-,TGTGCCAGCAGCCGGGGCGCGGGCACTGAAGCTTTCTTT,CASSRGAGTEAFF
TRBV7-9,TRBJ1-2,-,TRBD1,TGTGCCAGCAGCCCATGGACAGGGGGCGGCTATGGCTACACCTTC,CASSPWTGGGYGYTF
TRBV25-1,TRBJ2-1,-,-,TGTGCCAGCAGTGACCGGGGTGACGGGCAGTTCTTC,CASSDRGDGQFF
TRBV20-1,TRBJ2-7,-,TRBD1,TGCAGTGCTAGACCGGACAGGGTGGCCTACGAGCAGTACTTC,CSARPDRVAYEQYF
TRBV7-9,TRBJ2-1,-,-,TGTGCCAGCATCATTTTGTCGGAGGGGCCCCTTCACTCCTACAATGAGCAGTTCTTC,CASIILSEGPLHSYNEQFF
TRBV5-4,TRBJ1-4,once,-,TGTGCCAGCAGCCCGGGGACGCCTGCAACTAATGAAAAACTGTTTTTT,CASSPGTPATNEKLFF
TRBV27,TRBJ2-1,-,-,TGTGCCAGCAGTTTGGGGCTGAACTCCTACAATGAGCAGTTCTTC,CASSLGLNSYNEQFF
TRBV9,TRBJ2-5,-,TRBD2,TGTGCCAGCAGCGGTAGCGGGGAGGAGACCCAGTACTTC,CASSGSGEETQYF
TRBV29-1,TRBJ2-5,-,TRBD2,TGCAGCGCCCTACTAGCGGGGCTGGAACAAGAGACCCAGTACTTC,CSALLAGLEQETQYF
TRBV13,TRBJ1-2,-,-,TGTGCCAGCAGCTTAGGCCGGGCGAAGGACTATGGCTACACCTTC,CASSLGRAKDYGYTF
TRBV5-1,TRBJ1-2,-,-,TGCGCCAGCAGCTTGGGCGGAGATGGCTACACCTTC,CASSLGGDGYTF
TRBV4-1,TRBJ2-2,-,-,TGCGCCAGCAGCCGCAGGAACACCGGGGAGCTGTTTTTT,CASSRRNTGELFF
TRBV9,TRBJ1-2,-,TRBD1,TGTGCCAGCAGCCCCCGTCTCTCAGGGGGCTATGGCTACACCTTC,CASSPRLSGGYGYTF
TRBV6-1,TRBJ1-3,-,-,TGTGCCAGCACCCACGCCGCTTTTCCTAAAGGTGGAAACACCATATATTTT,CASTHAAFPKGGNTIYF
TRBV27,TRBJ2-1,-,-,TGTGCCAGCAGAGCCGGGACGGAGAGCTCCTACAATGAGCAGTTCTTC,CASRAGTESSYNEQFF
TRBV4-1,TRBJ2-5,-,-,TGCGCCAGCAGCCAAGATAAGCCTCACGGGGGTGAGACCCAGTACTTC,CASSQDKPHGGETQYF
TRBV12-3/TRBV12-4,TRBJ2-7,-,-,TGTGCCAGCAGTCCCGCTCCTACCCGGGACACCGAGCAGTACTTC,CASSPAPTRDTEQYF
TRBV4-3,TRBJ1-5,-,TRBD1,TGCGCCAGCAGCCAAGATTGGGGACAGATTCTTAATCAGCCCCAGCATTTT,CASSQDWGQILNQPQHF
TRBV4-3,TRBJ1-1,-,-,TGCGCCAGCAGCCAAGAAACGGGGGATCCTGAAGCTTTCTTT,CASSQETGDPEAFF
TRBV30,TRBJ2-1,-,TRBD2,TGTGCCTGGAGTGTAGGTAGCGGGAGTGGCAATGAGCAGTTCTTC,CAWSVGSGSGNEQFF
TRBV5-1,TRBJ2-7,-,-,TGCGCCAGCAGCTTGGCGTCAGGAGGAGTGGTTGACGAGCAGTACTTC,CASSLASGGVVDEQYF
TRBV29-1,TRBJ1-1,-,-,TGCAGCGTTGAGATTAAGGTCTTCACTGAAGCTTTCTTT,CSVEIKVFTEAFF
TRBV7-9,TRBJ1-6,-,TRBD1,TGTGCCAGCAGCGCGCGGACAGGAAATAATTCACCCCTCCACTTT,CASSARTGNNSPLHF
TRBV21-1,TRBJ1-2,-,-,TGTGCCAGCAGCAAAGGGGGCCCCGACATCGGTGGCTACACCTTC,CASSKGGPDIGGYTF
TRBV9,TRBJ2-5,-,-,TGTGCAAGCTCGGGGCCCCGGCAAGAGACCCAGTACTTC,CASSGPRQETQYF
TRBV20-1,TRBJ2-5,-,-,TGCAGTGCTAGAATTGGGCCAGGGAGGCCCCAAGAGACCCAGTACTTC,CSARIGPGRPQETQYF
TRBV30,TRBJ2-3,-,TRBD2,TGTGCCTGGAGTGACGGGAGGGCCGCAGATACGCAGTATTTT,CAWSDGRAADTQYF
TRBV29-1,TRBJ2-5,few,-,TGCAGCGTTGAAGATCTTGGCAGTGAAGAGACCCAGTACTTC,CSVEDLGSEETQYF
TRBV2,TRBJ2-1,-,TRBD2,TGTGCCAGCAGCCTAGCGGGGGGGGAAGGGTACAATGAGCAGTTCTTC,CASSLAGGEGYNEQFF
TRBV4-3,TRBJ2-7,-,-,TGCGCCAGCAGCCAAGACCCGACAGGCGGCGTGTACGAGCAGTACTTC,CASSQDPTGGVYEQYF
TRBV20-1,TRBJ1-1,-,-,TGCAGTGCTAGAGATTCCGGGACATCGAACACTGAAGCTTTCTTT,CSARDSGTSNTEAFF